These 13 T cell receptor beta chains originate from one sample sequenced in a study of identical twins (dated by TCRdb to about 2016). Receptor libraries were prepared by 5' RACE. The data were produced on an Illumina HiSeq 2000. Through fastp at Q25 and MiXCR, TCRdb rebuilt clones from the public reads, retaining in-frame beta chains. Entries are consolidated by CDR3 protein sequence, retaining the most common genes and DNA. Counted in this sample were 700,000 or so distinct CDR3 sequences; less than 10% of them appeared once. The leading ten clones occupy 0.98% of the sample. These data also formed part of another study, on yellow fever vaccine responses in identical twins.

The sequencing sample was made of PBMCs. Receptors originate from a woman younger than 30 in good health.

This clonotype was recorded a few times. The V and J genes are TRBV6-5 and TRBJ1-4; possible D gene TRBD1, 5 bases. The V end lost 2 bases, the J end lost 5 bases, and 18 bases lay between the germline ends. CDR3 length equals 17 residues. Germline V gene sequence: CDR1 MNHEY, CDR2 SVGAGI. The CDR3 DNA reads TGTGCCAGCAGTTACCCGAGATCAGGGACTGCGAATGAAAAACTGTTTTTT. It codes for CASSYPRSGTANEKLFF.

The chain couples TRBV2 to TRBJ2-7; D is ambiguous. This CDR3 contains 15 residues. With 2 bases removed from V and 0 bases from J, the gap between germline ends came to 11 bases. Germline loops: CDR1 SNHLY, CDR2 FYNNEI. CDR3 residues: CASSESTASSYEQYF. In nucleotides, the CDR3 is TGTGCCAGCAGTGAAAGCACGGCTAGCTCCTACGAGCAGTACTTC.

This clonotype was seen ten or more times. CDR3 in amino acids: CASSYSRMAGEQYF. The CDR3 bases are TGTGCCAGCAGTTACTCGAGGATGGCTGGCGAGCAGTACTTC. The chain joins TRBV6-5 to TRBJ2-7; D gene unclear. The CDR3 runs to 14 residues. In germline, CDR1 is MNHEY, CDR2 SVGAGI. V was shortened by 0 bases and J by 6 bases, with 12 bases between the two germline ends.

This clonotype was observed at least ten times. The chain uses TRBV29-1 and TRBJ1-5; D gene uncertain. Germline V gene lookup returns CDR1 SQVTM and CDR2 ANQGSEA. The CDR3 loop spans 10 amino acids. Trimming took off 3 bases at V and 6 bases at J, with 3 bases between the two ends. The CDR3 here is CSVEIQPQHF. CDR3 DNA sequence: TGCAGCGTTGAGATTCAGCCCCAGCATTTT.

The J gene is TRBJ2-2, the V gene TRBV2; 7 nucleotides match TRBD1. The CDR3 sequence is 15 residues long. Looked up from germline, CDR1 is SNHLY and CDR2 is FYNNEI. V dropped 6 bases and J dropped 0; count of bases not matched to a gene: 4. This CDR3 is CASRGQDSNTGELFF. CDR3 DNA: TGTGCCAGCAGAGGACAGGATTCGAACACCGGGGAGCTGTTTTTT. Full variable domain (rest looked up from reference TRBV2 and TRBJ2-2): EPEVTQTPSHQVTQMGQEVILRCVPISNHLYFYWYRQILGQKVEFLVSFYNNEISEKSEIFDDQFSVERPDGSNFTLKIRSTKLEDSAMYFCASRGQDSNTGELFFGEGSRLTVL.

This clonotype was detected a few times. The CDR3 region has the DNA TGTGCCAGCAGTACGGGGGACACCCCCTACAATGAGCAGTTCTTC. Its translation is CASSTGDTPYNEQFF. The V call is TRBV6-1, the J call TRBJ2-1, with D perhaps matching TRBD1 or TRBD2 (6 bases each). The CDR3 has 15 amino acids. V lost 5 bases and J 2 bases, leaving 13 bases between the germline ends. The germline CDR1 and CDR2 sequences are MNHNS and SASEGT.

This clonotype was picked up many times. The chain employs TRBV9 and TRBJ1-1; no reliable D call. V gave up 3 bases and J gave up 0 bases, with 15 bases separating them. The CDR3 length is 16 residues. From germline, CDR1 is SGDLS and CDR2 YYNGEE. CDR3 sequence (DNA): TGTGCCAGCAGCGAAGACCCCGTAGGTTTGAACACTGAAGCTTTCTTT. Its protein product is CASSEDPVGLNTEAFF.

This clonotype has ten or more counts. V gene TRBV7-8 combines with J gene TRBJ2-2; 8 bases agree with TRBD1. The CDR3 loop spans 15 amino acids. From germline, CDR1 is SGHVS and CDR2 FQNEAQ. V shed 3 bases, J shed 6 bases, and the junction held 6 bases outside the gene matches. The CDR3 coding sequence is TGTGCCAGCAGCTTCGGGGACAGGTTATCCGGGGAGCTGTTTTTT. It translates to CASSFGDRLSGELFF.

V gene TRBV15 combines with J gene TRBJ2-3, with a weak D call TRBD2 (7 bases). Deletions cut 3 bases from V and 3 bases from J, with 13 bases between. Germline V gene sequence: CDR1 LNHNV, CDR2 YYDKDF (reference sequence). The CDR3 consists of 15 residues. CDR3 residues: CATSSRGGGTDTQYF. As DNA, the CDR3 is TGTGCCACCAGCAGCAGGGGCGGGGGAACAGATACGCAGTATTTT. The variable domain in full, completed from reference TRBV15 and TRBJ2-3, reads DAMVIQNPRYQVTQFGKPVTLSCSQTLNHNVMYWYQQKSSQAPKLLFHYYDKDFNNEADTPDNFQSRRPNTSFCFLDIRSPGLGDTAMYLCATSSRGGGTDTQYFGPGTRLTVL.

This clonotype has only a few counts. This chain links TRBV10-3 with TRBJ2-1, with D possibly TRBD1 on 6 matching bases. CDR3 length: 14 residues. CDR1 and CDR2 from the germline V gene are ENHRY and SYGVKD. V was clipped by 5 bases and J by 7 bases, with 15 bases between them. The CDR3 region is CAISPPTGLNEQFF. CDR3 coding DNA: TGTGCCATCAGTCCCCCGACAGGTTTGAATGAGCAGTTCTTC.

This clonotype appeared many times. The chain has TRBV12-3 or TRBV12-4 and TRBJ2-1, with no clear D. The CDR3 has 13 amino acids. V lost 10 bases and J lost 6, with 16 bases in between. CDR3 DNA: TGTGCCACCCTCTTGGCGCCTGCCAATGAGCAGTTCTTC. It codes for CATLLAPANEQFF.

The chain employs TRBV5-1 and TRBJ1-1, with 9 positions matching TRBD1. Germline-derived CDR1 and CDR2 are SGHRS and YFSETQ. This CDR3 region has 14 residues. Trimming cost V 4 bases and J 4 bases; bases outside gene matches: 5. CDR3 protein: CASSRDREGTEAFF. The CDR3 nucleotides are TGCGCCAGCAGCCGGGACAGGGAGGGCACTGAAGCTTTCTTT.

This clonotype came up a few times. The CDR3 bases are TGCAGCGTGGGACAGGGGTATACCACTGAAGCTTTCTTT. Amino acid sequence: CSVGQGYTTEAFF. The V and J genes are TRBV29-1 and TRBJ1-1, with 10 nucleotides matching TRBD1. J lost 4 bases, V lost 6 bases, and 5 bases had no gene match. This CDR3 has 13 residues. The V gene's germline CDR1 is SQVTM and CDR2 ANQGSEA.